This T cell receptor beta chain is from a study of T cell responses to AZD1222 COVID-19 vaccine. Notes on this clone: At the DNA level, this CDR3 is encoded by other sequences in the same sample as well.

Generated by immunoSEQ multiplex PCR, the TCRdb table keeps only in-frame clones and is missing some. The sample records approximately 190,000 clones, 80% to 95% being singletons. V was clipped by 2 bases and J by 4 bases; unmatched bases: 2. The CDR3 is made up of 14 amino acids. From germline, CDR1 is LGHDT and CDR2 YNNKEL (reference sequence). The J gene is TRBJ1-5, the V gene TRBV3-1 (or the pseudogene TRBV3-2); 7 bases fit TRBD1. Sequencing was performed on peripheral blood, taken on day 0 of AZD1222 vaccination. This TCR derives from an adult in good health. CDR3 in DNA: TGTGCCAGCAGCCAAACAGGGGATAATCAGCCCCAGCATTTT. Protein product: CASSQTGDNQPQHF.